The next 15 T cell receptor beta chains were all read from a single sample in a study of cytomegalovirus exposure and HLA in healthy donors. Method: immunoSEQ multiplex PCR; TCRdb's copy keeps in-frame clones and lacks some. Of a few hundred thousand clones listed, 80% to 95% were seen once; the top ten hold around 1%. Input material: PBMCs. Receptor source: a woman aged 18-29 years in good health and CMV-seronegative.

The chain couples TRBV6-1 to TRBJ1-2; D is unresolved. The ends were cut back, 2 bases at V and 3 bases at J, with 13 bases in the middle. The length of the CDR3 is 15 residues. Germline V gene sequence: CDR1 MNHNS, CDR2 SASEGT. Here the CDR3 reads CASSETPSRDYGYTF. CDR3 DNA sequence: TGTGCCAGCAGTGAAACGCCCTCGCGGGACTATGGCTACACCTTC.

V gene TRBV28 combines with J gene TRBJ1-6, with D unclear. Germline loops: CDR1 MDHEN, CDR2 SYDVKM. The CDR3 consists of 14 residues. The V gene lost 10 bases and the J gene lost 4 bases, with 14 bases spanning the gap. The CDR3, as DNA: TGTGCCACCCGGCCGGGTTCTTATAATTCACCCCTCCACTTT. It translates to CATRPGSYNSPLHF. Combining the CDR3 with reference TRBV28 and TRBJ1-6 gives the whole variable domain DVKVTQSSRYLVKRTGEKVFLECVQDMDHENMFWYRQDPGLGLRLIYFSYDVKMKEKGDIPEGYSVSREKKERFSLILESASTNQTSMYLCATRPGSYNSPLHFGNGTRLTVT.

V usage is TRBV15 and J usage is TRBJ1-2; TRBD1 aligns across 9 bases. J was trimmed by 3 bases and V by 8 bases; bases with no gene match: 19. Germline CDR1 LNHNV, CDR2 YYDKDF (reference sequence). This CDR3 has 18 amino acids. The CDR3 loop reads CATQGQGTYTGSDYGYTF. CDR3 bases: TGTGCCACCCAAGGACAGGGGACTTACACCGGCTCTGACTATGGCTACACCTTC.

The chain couples TRBV6-6 to TRBJ1-1; D might be TRBD1 (5 bases). Trimming took off 0 bases at V and 1 base at J, with 6 bases between the two ends. The CDR3 has 14 residues. Per germline, CDR1 MNHNY and CDR2 SVGAGI (reference sequence). Here the CDR3 DNA reads TGTGCCAGCAGTTACTCGGGGGGGAACACTGAAGCTTTCTTT. It yields the protein CASSYSGGNTEAFF.

This sequence joins TRBV18 and TRBJ2-7; unclear D gene. The CDR3 extends over 12 amino acids. From germline, CDR1 is KGHSH and CDR2 LQKENI. The V end lost 3 bases, the J end lost 6 bases, and 9 bases lay between the germline ends. In nucleotides, the CDR3 is TGTGCCAGCTCACCGCAGTCGGGCGAGCAGTACTTC. This translates into CASSPQSGEQYF.

This clone was observed a single time. The rearrangement joins TRBV27 to TRBJ2-7; 7 bases match TRBD1. Germline V gene data show CDR1 as MNHEY and CDR2 as SMNVEV (reference sequence). V lost 3 bases, J lost 2 bases, and 13 bases stayed unmatched. The CDR3 spans 17 residues. The CDR3 sequence is CASSFLSQGSPPYEQYF. The CDR3 coding sequence is TGTGCCAGCAGTTTCCTCTCACAGGGGTCTCCTCCCTACGAGCAGTACTTC.

The J gene is TRBJ1-2, the V gene TRBV10-3; 7 nucleotides align to TRBD1. The CDR3 covers 15 residues. CDR1 is ENHRY, CDR2 SYGVKD, per germline. Trimming took 10 bases from V and 0 from J; bases not matched to a gene: 11. The CDR3 region has the DNA TGTGCCACCAGACAGGGTTTCTCATCTAACTATGGCTACACCTTC. Amino acid sequence: CATRQGFSSNYGYTF.

This clone was seen a single time. The CDR3 coding sequence is TGTGCCAGCAGCCGGACAGGGCTGGAGACCCAGTACTTC. Protein: CASSRTGLETQYF. This chain uses TRBV11-3 with TRBJ2-5, with 8 bases aligning to TRBD1. Germline V gene sequence: CDR1 SGHNT, CDR2 YENEEA. CDR3 length: 13 amino acids. V was clipped by 5 bases and J by 5 bases; unmatched bases: 4. The complete variable domain, with remaining parts taken from reference TRBV11-3 and TRBJ2-5, reads EAGVVQSPRYKIIEKKQPVAFWCNPISGHNTLYWYLQNLGQGPELLIRYENEEAVDDSQLPKDRFSAERLKGVDSTLKIQPAELGDSAVYLCASSRTGLETQYFGPGTRLLVL.

This chain joins TRBV30 and TRBJ1-2; D unclear. This CDR3 spans 11 amino acids. Trimming took 2 bases from V and 4 from J, leaving 5 bases between them. Germline V gives CDR1 GTSNPN, CDR2 SVGIG (reference sequence). The CDR3 DNA reads as TGTGCCTGGAGTTTGAGCTATGGCTACACCTTC. Protein sequence: CAWSLSYGYTF.

The CDR3 DNA follows: TGCGCCAGCAGCTTGGTGGACACCGCAGAGACCCAGTACTTC. This gives the protein CASSLVDTAETQYF. The chain carries TRBV5-1 and TRBJ2-5, with D possibly being TRBD1 (5 bases). V gave up 0 bases and J gave up 4 bases, with 10 bases separating them. This CDR3 contains 14 residues. The V gene's germline CDR1 is SGHRS and CDR2 YFSETQ.

J is TRBJ1-6 and V is TRBV30; no clear D gene. The CDR3 length is 15 residues. V dropped 2 bases and J dropped 5 bases, with 13 bases sitting between them. Germline V gene lookup returns CDR1 GTSNPN and CDR2 SVGIG (reference sequence). The CDR3 here is CAWSFEARNNSPLHF. In DNA, the CDR3 is TGTGCCTGGAGTTTCGAGGCGCGAAATAATTCACCCCTCCACTTT.

This rearrangement joins TRBV18 to TRBJ2-7; possibly TRBD2 for D (6 bases). This CDR3 is 15 amino acids long. Germline V lookup: CDR1 KGHSH, CDR2 LQKENI. Trimming cost V 0 bases and J 1 base, with 10 bases left between them. The CDR3 here is CASSPPVRDSYEQYF. As DNA, the CDR3 is TGTGCCAGCTCACCACCGGTGCGGGATTCCTACGAGCAGTACTTC. Looking up the rest from reference TRBV18 and TRBJ2-7 gives the full variable domain: NAGVMQNPRHLVRRRGQEARLRCSPMKGHSHVYWYRQLPEEGLKFMVYLQKENIIDESGMPKERFSAEFPKEGPSILRIQQVVRGDSAAYFCASSPPVRDSYEQYFGPGTRLTVT.

The V call is TRBV27, the J call TRBJ1-4; 7 positions agree with TRBD1. Germline CDR1 is MNHEY and CDR2 is SMNVEV (reference sequence). The length of the CDR3 is 16 residues. V shed 6 bases, J shed 4 bases, and the junction held 11 bases outside the gene matches. The CDR3 spells CASSSNRDSYNEKLFF. The CDR3 coding sequence is TGTGCCAGCAGCTCGAACCGGGACAGCTATAATGAAAAACTGTTTTTT.

This clone has only one observation. This chain joins TRBV27 and TRBJ2-7; tentatively, D is TRBD1 (5 bases). The CDR3 loop spans 14 amino acids. V was trimmed by 4 bases and J by 0 bases, leaving 10 bases between them. Per germline, CDR1 MNHEY and CDR2 SMNVEV (reference sequence). CDR3 protein: CASSWAGYSYEQYF. The CDR3 coding sequence is TGTGCCAGCAGTTGGGCAGGGTACTCCTACGAGCAGTACTTC.

The chain employs TRBV19 and TRBJ1-5; 7 nucleotides align to TRBD1. J was trimmed by 2 bases and V by 5 bases; bases with no gene match: 6. The V gene's germline CDR1 is LNHDA and CDR2 SQIVND (reference sequence). The CDR3 contains 15 residues. The CDR3 loop is CASSDLGTGNQPQHF. CDR3 coding DNA: TGTGCCAGTAGTGACCTCGGGACAGGCAATCAGCCCCAGCATTTT. Full variable domain (outside the CDR3, taken from reference TRBV19 and TRBJ1-5): DGGITQSPKYLFRKEGQNVTLSCEQNLNHDAMYWYRQDPGQGLRLIYYSQIVNDFQKGDIAEGYSVSREKKESFPLTVTSAQKNPTAFYLCASSDLGTGNQPQHFGDGTRLSIL.